This TCR beta chain is drawn from a study of T cells of healthy individuals. Germline V lookup: CDR1 LNHDA, CDR2 SQIVND (reference sequence). With 5 bases clipped from V and 10 bases from J, the junction kept 9 bases outside the gene matches. The CDR3 covers 14 residues. Each CDR3 protein is one row after TCRdb ran MiXCR on the 5' RACE reads. The sample has about 41,000 distinct CDR3 sequences; approximately 4.5% are singletons. This clonotype has ten or more counts. The sequence was obtained from a human donor in good health. V gene TRBV19 combines with J gene TRBJ2-1; TRBD1 aligns across 9 bases. The CDR3 spells CASSHNRDRVEQFF. The CDR3 nucleotides are TGTGCCAGTAGTCACAACCGGGACAGGGTGGAGCAGTTCTTC.